These T cell receptor beta chains were read from a single sample in a study of beta chain features in type 1 diabetes. The repertoire was sequenced with immunoSEQ multiplex PCR; TCRdb's copy has only in-frame clones and lacks some. The sample consists of around 300,000 clones, around 16% of them appearing once. Sequenced material: naive CD4+ T cells from blood. The source of these receptors is a man younger than 30 with type 1 diabetes. CDR3s include the opening cysteine and the closing phenylalanine or tryptophan. A D gene is named only where the DNA matches it firmly. Part of the rows lack a size; the others show once, few, many or a class for expanded clones.

V gene	clone size	J gene	D gene	CDR3 protein	CDR3 DNA
TRBV7-9	-	TRBJ1-4	TRBD1	CATQIRGEKLFF	TGTGCCACTCAAATCAGGGGGGAAAAACTGTTTTTT
TRBV11-2	-	TRBJ2-7	-	CASSPFRTDTSYEQYF	TGTGCCAGCAGCCCTTTTCGGACTGATACCTCCTACGAGCAGTACTTC
TRBV19	-	TRBJ2-7	TRBD1	CASSISGQGKYEQYF	TGTGCCAGTAGTATTTCGGGACAGGGGAAATACGAGCAGTACTTC
TRBV7-2	-	TRBJ2-3	TRBD2	CASSLVSGTTGDTQYF	TGTGCCAGCAGCTTAGTATCCGGGACTACGGGAGATACGCAGTATTTT
TRBV10-3	-	TRBJ1-2	-	CAISESGGAYGYTF	TGTGCCATCAGTGAGTCTGGAGGGGCCTATGGCTACACCTTC
TRBV30	-	TRBJ2-7	-	CAWGRQSVSYEQYF	TGTGCCTGGGGGCGACAGTCTGTCTCCTACGAGCAGTACTTC
TRBV27	-	TRBJ2-5	-	CASNYHQETQYF	TGTGCCAGCAATTATCACCAAGAGACCCAGTACTTC
TRBV9	-	TRBJ2-3	TRBD1	CASGRGTRSTDTQYF	TGTGCCAGCGGCAGGGGGACCCGGAGCACAGATACGCAGTATTTT
TRBV19	-	TRBJ2-1	TRBD2	CASSIGLAGGDEQFF	TGTGCCAGTAGTATTGGTCTAGCGGGAGGGGATGAGCAGTTCTTC
TRBV15	few	TRBJ2-3	TRBD2	CATRELAGGTDTQYF	TGTGCCACCAGGGAACTAGCGGGAGGAACAGATACGCAGTATTTT
TRBV10-3	few	TRBJ2-3	TRBD2	CAISESPEPSGGASTDTQYF	TGTGCCATCAGTGAGTCCCCCGAACCTAGCGGGGGGGCGTCCACAGATACGCAGTATTTT
TRBV5-4	-	TRBJ2-2	-	CASSFNYRTTGELFF	TGTGCCAGCAGCTTTAATTACAGGACCACCGGGGAGCTGTTTTTT
TRBV4-1	few	TRBJ2-7	TRBD1	CASSRGQGADSYEQYF	TGCGCCAGCAGCCGGGGACAGGGGGCCGACTCCTACGAGCAGTACTTC
TRBV19	-	TRBJ1-5	TRBD1	CASSHTGDRGPQHF	TGTGCCAGTAGCCATACAGGGGACCGGGGGCCCCAGCATTTT
TRBV29-1	few	TRBJ2-1	-	CSVVSGLANNEQFF	TGCAGCGTAGTAAGCGGGCTCGCGAACAATGAGCAGTTCTTC
TRBV9	-	TRBJ1-1	TRBD1	CASSATGANTEAFF	TGTGCCAGCAGCGCCACAGGGGCGAACACTGAAGCTTTCTTT
TRBV18	-	TRBJ2-5	-	CASSPAGRETQYF	TGTGCCAGCTCACCGGCGGGAAGAGAGACCCAGTACTTC
TRBV7-9	-	TRBJ1-5	-	CASSLGGAGQPQHF	TGTGCCAGCAGCTTAGGTGGCGCGGGTCAGCCCCAGCATTTT
TRBV6-6	few	TRBJ1-4	-	CASSLRGSHEKLFF	TGTGCCAGCAGTTTAAGGGGGTCTCATGAAAAACTGTTTTTT
TRBV4-3	many	TRBJ1-6	TRBD1	CASSQVSGQPDSPLHF	TGCGCCAGCAGCCAAGTTTCGGGACAGCCTGATTCACCCCTCCACTTT
TRBV6-4	-	TRBJ2-5	-	CASSDSCETQYF	TGTGCCAGCAGTGACTCCTGTGAGACCCAGTACTTC
TRBV2	few	TRBJ2-2	-	CASSDGLFTGELFF	TGTGCCAGCAGTGATGGCCTTTTCACCGGGGAGCTGTTTTTT